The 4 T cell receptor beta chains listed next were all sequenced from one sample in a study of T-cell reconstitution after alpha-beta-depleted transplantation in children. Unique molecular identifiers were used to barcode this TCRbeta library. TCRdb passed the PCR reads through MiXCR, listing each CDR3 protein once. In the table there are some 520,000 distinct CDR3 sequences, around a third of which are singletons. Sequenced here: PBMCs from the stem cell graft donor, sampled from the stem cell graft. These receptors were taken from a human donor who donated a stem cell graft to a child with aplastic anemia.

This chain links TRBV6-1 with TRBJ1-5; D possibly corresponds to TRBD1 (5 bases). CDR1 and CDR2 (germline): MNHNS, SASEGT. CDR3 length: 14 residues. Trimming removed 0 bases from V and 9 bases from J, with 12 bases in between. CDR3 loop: CASSEARGRRPQHF. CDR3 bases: TGTGCCAGCAGTGAAGCAAGGGGTAGAAGGCCCCAGCATTTT.

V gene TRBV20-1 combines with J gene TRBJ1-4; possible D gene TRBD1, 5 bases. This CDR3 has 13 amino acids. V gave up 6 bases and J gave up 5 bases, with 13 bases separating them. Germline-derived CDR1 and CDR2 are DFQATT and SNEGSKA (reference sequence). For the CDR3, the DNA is TGCAGTGCCCGCGGGGGGTCGAATGAAAAACTGTTTTTT. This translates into CSARGGSNEKLFF.

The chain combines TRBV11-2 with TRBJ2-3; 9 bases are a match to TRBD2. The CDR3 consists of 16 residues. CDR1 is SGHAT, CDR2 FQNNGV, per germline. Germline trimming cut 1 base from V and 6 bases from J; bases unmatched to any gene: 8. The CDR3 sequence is CASSLGNSGGPDTQYF. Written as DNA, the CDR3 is TGTGCCAGCAGCTTAGGGAATAGCGGGGGTCCTGATACGCAGTATTTT.

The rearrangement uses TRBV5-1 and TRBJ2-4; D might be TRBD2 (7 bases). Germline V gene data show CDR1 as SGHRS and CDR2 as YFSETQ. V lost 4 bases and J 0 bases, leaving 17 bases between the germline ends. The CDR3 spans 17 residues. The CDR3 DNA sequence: TGCGCCAGCAGCCCGGGGGGCTTTCGGGGAGCCAAAAACATTCAGTACTTC. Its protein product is CASSPGGFRGAKNIQYF. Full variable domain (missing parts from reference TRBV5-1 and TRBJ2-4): KAGVTQTPRYLIKTRGQQVTLSCSPISGHRSVSWYQQTPGQGLQFLFEYFSETQRNKGNFPGRFSGRQFSNSRSEMNVSTLELGDSALYLCASSPGGFRGAKNIQYFGAGTRLSVL.